The 18 T cell receptor beta chains presented below share a single source sample, sequenced in a study of vaccination and CD4 T cells after COVID-19 (dated 2022 in TCRdb). Their specific antigens are unknown. The protocol used for the library was PCR. TCRdb names Illumina iSeq 100 as the instrument used. TCR sequencing of DNA from cultured CD4+ T cells used the Oncomine TCR Beta short-read assay at the Johns Hopkins FTIC core. Using fastp trimming at Q25 and MiXCR clonotype assembly, TCRdb reanalyzed the public sequencing data and kept in-frame beta chains. Rows with one shared CDR3 protein collapse into an entry with the most common genes and DNA. The table for this sample lists 13,000 or so distinct CDR3 sequences; approximately 45% of them were counted only once. Of the sample, 7.5% to 9% is held by the ten largest clones. Read against the paper, the sample's treatment or condition label means: roughly ten-day PBMC culture with coronavirus spike peptide pools or control peptides (ViraFEST assay).

The starting material was CD4+ T cells from blood, cultured in vitro, obtained after SARS-CoV-2 vaccination. Every receptor here comes from a human donor who had recovered from COVID-19.

The V gene is TRBV20-1, the J gene TRBJ2-1, with a tentative D call TRBD2 (5 bases). CDR1 and CDR2 from the germline V gene are DFQATT and SNEGSKA (reference sequence). The V gene lost 1 base and the J gene lost 4 bases, with 5 bases spanning the gap. The CDR3 is 12 amino acids. The CDR3 DNA reads TGCAGTGCTAGAGCGGGGTACAATGAGCAGTTCTTC. It yields the protein CSARAGYNEQFF.

This clonotype was detected only a few times. V and J are TRBV6-4 and TRBJ2-2, with a possible D match to TRBD2 (5 bases). This CDR3 is 13 amino acids long. Germline lookup yields CDR1 MRHNA and CDR2 SNTAGT. The V end lost 5 bases, the J end lost 1 base, and 5 bases lay between the germline ends. Here the CDR3 reads CASSSGNTGELFF. The DNA of the CDR3 is TGTGCCAGCAGTAGCGGGAACACCGGGGAGCTGTTTTTT.

This chain uses TRBV29-1 with TRBJ1-4, with D uncertain. The V and J ends lost 4 bases and 3 bases respectively, with 15 bases between them. CDR3 length equals 15 residues. Looked up from germline, CDR1 is SQVTM and CDR2 is ANQGSEA. CDR3 sequence (DNA): TGCAGCGTTGTGGAGGAGGCAGTGTCTAATGAAAAACTGTTTTTT. It yields the protein CSVVEEAVSNEKLFF.

The gene calls are TRBV6-2 or TRBV6-3 and TRBJ2-3; perhaps TRBD1 as D (6 bases). CDR1 is MNHEY, CDR2 SVGEGT, per germline. The CDR3 totals 15 residues. Trimming cost V 6 bases and J 1 base, with 14 bases left between them. CDR3 coding DNA: TGTGCCAGCAGCCAGCAGGGGACCGGCACAGATACGCAGTATTTT. Its translation is CASSQQGTGTDTQYF.

J is TRBJ2-1 and V is TRBV11-1, with 8 positions matching TRBD2. V was clipped by 7 bases and J by 8 bases; unmatched bases: 7. The CDR3 runs to 13 residues. The germline V gene has CDR1 SGHAT and CDR2 FQDESV (reference sequence). CDR3 bases: TGTGCCAGCACCTCCCGGGGGGGGCATGAGCAGTTCTTC. Its protein is CASTSRGGHEQFF.

V and J are TRBV20-1 and TRBJ2-3; 8 bases align to TRBD2. The CDR3 sequence is 17 residues long. V gave up 2 bases and J gave up 1 base; unmatched junction bases: 11. Per the germline V gene, CDR1 is DFQATT and CDR2 is SNEGSKA (reference sequence). The CDR3 reads CSARRAGGKGGTDTQYF. CDR3 coding DNA: TGCAGTGCTAGAAGGGCGGGAGGAAAGGGGGGCACAGATACGCAGTATTTT.

Turning to this clonotype: Compared with germline, one end of the junction differs, possibly owing to a read error. The chain is built from TRBV7-2 and TRBJ2-3; 9 positions match TRBD2. Germline lookup yields CDR1 SGHTA and CDR2 FQGNSA. The CDR3 contains 14 residues. The CDR3 is CASSLAGVADTQYF. The CDR3 DNA sequence: TGTGCCAGCAGTTTAGCGGGAGTGGCAGATACGCAGTATTTT. The full variable domain, completed using reference TRBV7-2 and TRBJ2-3, is GAGVSQSPSNKVTEKGKDVELRCDPISGHTALYWYRQSLGQGLEFLIYFQGNSAPDKSGLPSDRFSAERTGGSVSTLTIQRTQQEDSAVYLCASSLAGVADTQYFGPGTRLTVL.

CDR3 bases: TGCGCCAGCAGCTCCCTCCGGCTAGCGGGCACAGATACGCAGTATTTT. Residues: CASSSLRLAGTDTQYF. The chain couples TRBV4-1 to TRBJ2-3, with 7 bases that match TRBD2. In germline, CDR1 is MGHRA, CDR2 YSYEKL. CDR3 size: 16 residues. V was clipped by 5 bases and J by 1 base; unmatched bases: 9.

The chain employs TRBV11-3 and TRBJ2-2; perhaps TRBD1 as D (5 bases). V was trimmed by 5 bases and J by 0 bases, leaving 10 bases between them. The CDR3 spans 15 residues. Germline V gene sequence: CDR1 SGHNT, CDR2 YENEEA. The CDR3 sequence: CASSPPGTNTGELFF. CDR3 sequence (DNA): TGTGCCAGCAGCCCCCCAGGGACGAACACCGGGGAGCTGTTTTTT.

This clonotype has just a few counts. The gene calls are TRBV7-9 and TRBJ2-1, with D unresolved. Germline V CDR1 and CDR2: SEHNR, FQNEAQ (reference sequence). The ends were cut back, 5 bases at V and 2 bases at J, with 7 bases in the middle. The CDR3 has 13 residues. As DNA, the CDR3 is TGTGCCAGCAGCAAGGACGCCTACAATGAGCAGTTCTTC. Protein sequence: CASSKDAYNEQFF.

This clonotype is deemed medium-sized. The J gene is TRBJ1-4, the V gene TRBV6-1; TRBD1 might be the D (5 bases). Germline CDR1 MNHNS, CDR2 SASEGT. This CDR3 region has 15 residues. V gave up 5 bases and J gave up 8 bases, with 18 bases separating them. CDR3 nucleotides: TGTGCCAGCAGTCCTTGGGGGGGTGCCTCAGAAAAACTGTTTTTT. It specifies CASSPWGGASEKLFF.

This clonotype has just one count. The chain links TRBV7-8 to TRBJ2-7; TRBD2 agrees at 9 bases. The germline CDR1 and CDR2 sequences are SGHVS and FQNEAQ. The junction had 4 bases not matched to a gene; V was cut back by 1 base and J by 3 bases. The length of the CDR3 is 15 residues. CDR3 amino acids: CASSLVATSGYEQYF. The CDR3 DNA reads as TGTGCCAGCAGCTTAGTGGCGACTAGCGGCTACGAGCAGTACTTC.

The CDR3 DNA reads TGTGCCAGCAGACCGACATCACAGGGGTTGGAGACCCAGTACTTC. It yields the protein CASRPTSQGLETQYF. The chain has TRBV6-1 and TRBJ2-5; the match to TRBD1 covers 7 bases. This CDR3 is built from 15 residues. The V and J ends lost 6 bases and 5 bases, in that order; junction bases with no gene match: 12. Germline V CDR1 and CDR2: MNHNS, SASEGT.

This sequence joins TRBV7-8 and TRBJ1-1, with 8 nucleotides matching TRBD1. The V segment lost 0 bases and the J segment 1 base; nucleotides outside the gene matches: 1. The V gene's germline CDR1 is SGHVS and CDR2 FQNEAQ. This CDR3 region has 15 residues. For the CDR3, the DNA is TGTGCCAGCAGCTTAGCGGGGACAGGGAACACTGAAGCTTTCTTT. This encodes CASSLAGTGNTEAFF.

The chain recombines TRBV20-1 with TRBJ2-7, with D maybe TRBD1 (6 bases). With 4 bases removed from V and 3 bases from J, the gap between germline ends came to 13 bases. Germline V lookup: CDR1 DFQATT, CDR2 SNEGSKA (reference sequence). This CDR3 is 13 amino acids long. In DNA, the CDR3 is TGCAGTGCTAACCCAGGGGTAGACTACGAGCAGTACTTC. Its translation: CSANPGVDYEQYF.

This clonotype came up a few times. This rearrangement joins TRBV20-1 to TRBJ1-2; D is unresolved. The CDR3 spans 12 residues. The V and J ends lost 6 bases and 3 bases respectively, with 11 bases between them. Germline CDR1 DFQATT, CDR2 SNEGSKA (reference sequence). The DNA of the CDR3 is TGCAGTGCCCATCAGGTCCACTATGGCTACACCTTC. It is translated as CSAHQVHYGYTF.

This chain joins TRBV7-8 and TRBJ1-5, with 8 nucleotides matching TRBD1. The CDR3 is 15 amino acids. Germline values: CDR1 SGHVS, CDR2 FQNEAQ. Trimming cost V 5 bases and J 2 bases; bases outside gene matches: 5. For the CDR3, the DNA is TGTGCCAGCAGCCCGGTGGGACAGGGCAATCAGCCCCAGCATTTT. As protein: CASSPVGQGNQPQHF.

This clonotype qualifies as medium-sized (0.01 to 0.1%). This chain joins TRBV7-2 and TRBJ2-3; TRBD2 matches 13 bases. This CDR3 region has 15 residues. The trim removed 5 bases at V and 8 bases at J, leaving 7 bases unmatched. Germline CDR1 is SGHTA and CDR2 is FQGNSA. The CDR3 nucleotides read TGTGCCAGCAGCGAAGGACTAGCGGGAGTGGCTACGCAGTATTTT. Translation: CASSEGLAGVATQYF. The whole variable domain, remainder taken from reference TRBV7-2 and TRBJ2-3, is GAGVSQSPSNKVTEKGKDVELRCDPISGHTALYWYRQSLGQGLEFLIYFQGNSAPDKSGLPSDRFSAERTGGSVSTLTIQRTQQEDSAVYLCASSEGLAGVATQYFGPGTRLTVL.